This T cell receptor (beta chain) stems from a study of T cell responses to AZD1222 COVID-19 vaccine. Study-level results: Dominant at 160-218 and 743-854, vaccine-associated CD4 TCRs also spanned spike. Spike-specific TCR breadth and depth were elevated following two AZD1222 doses. Just 5 to 7 AZD1222 recipients were seropositive at baseline. The peak T cell response came first, and repertoires were sampled only after it.

Of note for this clone: Its cognate antigen is unknown.

This table comes from immunoSEQ multiplex PCR, and its TCRdb copy is limited to in-frame clones, with some not included. The sample includes approximately 190,000 clones, just over 90% of them seen just once. This clonotype originated in an adult in good health. This specimen was peripheral blood, taken on day 0 of AZD1222 vaccination.

CDR3 loop: CASTRPEGESSYEQYF. In nucleotides, the CDR3 is TGTGCCAGCACCCGACCCGAGGGGGAAAGCTCCTACGAGCAGTACTTC. The gene calls are TRBV21-1 and TRBJ2-7; the D call in the table, TRBD1, was not verified against the DNA. TRBV21-1 is noted as a pseudogene. The CDR3 covers 16 residues.